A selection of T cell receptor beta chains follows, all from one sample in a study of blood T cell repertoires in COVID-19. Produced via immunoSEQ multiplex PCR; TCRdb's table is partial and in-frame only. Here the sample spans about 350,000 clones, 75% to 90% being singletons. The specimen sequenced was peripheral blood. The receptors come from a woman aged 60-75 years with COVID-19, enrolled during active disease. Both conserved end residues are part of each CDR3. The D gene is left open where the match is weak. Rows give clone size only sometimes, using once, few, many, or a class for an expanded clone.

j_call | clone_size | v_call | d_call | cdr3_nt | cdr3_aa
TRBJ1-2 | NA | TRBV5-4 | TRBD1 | TGTGCCAGCAGCCTGGGACAGTGGGAGGACTATGGCTACACCTTC | CASSLGQWEDYGYTF
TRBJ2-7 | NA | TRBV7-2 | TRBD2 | TGTGCCAGCAGAAGCGGGGCTCCCTCCTACGAGCAGTACTTC | CASRSGAPSYEQYF
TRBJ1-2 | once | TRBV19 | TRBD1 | TGTGCCAGTAGTACCCCCTTGACAGGGGGTAAGGTGAGCTATGGCTACACCTTC | CASSTPLTGGKVSYGYTF
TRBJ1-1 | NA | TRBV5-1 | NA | TGCGCCAGCAGCTTATCTGGGGGGTACACTGAAGCTTTCTTT | CASSLSGGYTEAFF
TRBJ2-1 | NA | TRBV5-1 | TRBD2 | TGCGCCAGCAGCTGGGACAGACTAGCGGCGCTGCGCAATGAGCAGTTCTTC | CASSWDRLAALRNEQFF
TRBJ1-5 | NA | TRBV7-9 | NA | TGTGCCAGCAGCTTACGTATCGATCAGCCCCAGCATTTT | CASSLRIDQPQHF
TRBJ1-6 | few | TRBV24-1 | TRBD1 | TGTGCCACCAGTGATTCGGGACAGGGGAATTCACCCCTCCACTTT | CATSDSGQGNSPLHF
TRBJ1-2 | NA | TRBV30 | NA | TGTGCCTGGAGAGTGTGGGGTGCGGGAGGCTACACCTTC | CAWRVWGAGGYTF
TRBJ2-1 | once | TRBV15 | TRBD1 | TGTGCCACCAGCAGCCGGGACAGCACCTACAATGAGCAGTTCTTC | CATSSRDSTYNEQFF
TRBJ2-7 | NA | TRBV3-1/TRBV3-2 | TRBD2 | TGTGCCAGCAGCCGGTCAGCGGGGGACCCATACGAGCAGTACTTC | CASSRSAGDPYEQYF
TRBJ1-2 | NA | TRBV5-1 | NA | TGCGCCAGCAGCTCCCCAGACATATCATCTTGGGGCTACACCTTC | CASSSPDISSWGYTF
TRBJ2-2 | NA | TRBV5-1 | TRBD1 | TGCGCCAGCAGATTTGGACAGGGGGGCACCGGGGAGCTGTTTTTT | CASRFGQGGTGELFF
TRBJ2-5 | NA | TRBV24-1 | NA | TGTGCCACCAGTGATCCGAACAGGGAAGCCCAGTACTTC | CATSDPNREAQYF
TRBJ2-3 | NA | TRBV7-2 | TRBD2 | TGTGCCAGCAGCTTAGCCCTAGCGGGGGGGCCGAGCACAGATACGCAGTATTTT | CASSLALAGGPSTDTQYF
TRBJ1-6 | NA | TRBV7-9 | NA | TGTGCCAGCAGCTCGAGTCGGGGAGGGTTGAATAATTCACCCCTCCACTTT | CASSSSRGGLNNSPLHF
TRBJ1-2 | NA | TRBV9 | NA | TGTGCCAGCAGCGTAGGGCTAACAGACTATGGCTACACCTTC | CASSVGLTDYGYTF
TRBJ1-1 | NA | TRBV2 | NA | TGTGCCAGCAGAGGGACAAGGAACACTGAAGCTTTCTTT | CASRGTRNTEAFF
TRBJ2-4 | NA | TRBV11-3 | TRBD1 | TGTGCCAGCAGCTTCGGGACAGGCCTTCTGGATAAAAACATTCAGTACTTC | CASSFGTGLLDKNIQYF
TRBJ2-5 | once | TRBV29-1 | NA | TGCAGCGTTGAAATAGGCGGAGAGACCCAGTACTTC | CSVEIGGETQYF
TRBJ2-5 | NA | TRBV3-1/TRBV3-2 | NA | TGTGCCAGCAGCCAACCCGAGGATTTCCACGAGACCCAGTACTTC | CASSQPEDFHETQYF
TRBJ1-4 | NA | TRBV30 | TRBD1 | TGTGCCTGGAGTCAGGGGGTCGGGAATGAAAAACTGTTTTTT | CAWSQGVGNEKLFF
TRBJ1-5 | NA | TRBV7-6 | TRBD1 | TGTGCCAGCACCATGGAGGGGGCCCTGGGGGAGCCCCAGCATTTT | CASTMEGALGEPQHF
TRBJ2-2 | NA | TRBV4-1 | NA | TGCGCCAGCAGCCTAACCGACAGACCCGCCGGGGAGCTGTTTTTT | CASSLTDRPAGELFF
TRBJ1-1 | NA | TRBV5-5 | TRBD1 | TGTGCCAGCAGCTTGGCCTTGACAGGGTTGGCGACTGAAGCTTTCTTT | CASSLALTGLATEAFF
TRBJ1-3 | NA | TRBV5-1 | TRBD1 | TGCGCCAGCAGCCTTACCGGGACAGCTGGAAACACCATATATTTT | CASSLTGTAGNTIYF
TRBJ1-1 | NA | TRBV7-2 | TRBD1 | TGTGCCAGCAGCTTACAGGGGGGCACTGAAGCTTTCTTT | CASSLQGGTEAFF
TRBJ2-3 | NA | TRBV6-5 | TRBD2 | TGTGCCAGCATTTCCGGGACTAACACAGATACGCAGTATTTT | CASISGTNTDTQYF
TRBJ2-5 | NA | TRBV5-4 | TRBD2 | TGTGCCAGCAGCCGGGGACTAGCGGGGGCGAGGGAGACCCAGTACTTC | CASSRGLAGARETQYF
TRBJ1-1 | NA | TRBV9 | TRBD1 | TGTGCCAGCAGCCCCCCGAGGGGGCAGAGCACTGAAGCTTTCTTT | CASSPPRGQSTEAFF
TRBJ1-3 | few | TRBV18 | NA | TGTGCCAGCTCACCCCGGGACAACTCTGGAAACACCATATATTTT | CASSPRDNSGNTIYF
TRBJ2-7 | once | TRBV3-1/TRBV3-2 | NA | TGTGCACCACCCAGATCTCGGGAGCCCTATGAGTACGAGCAGTACTTC | CAPPRSREPYEYEQYF
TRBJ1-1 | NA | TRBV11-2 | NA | TGTGCCAGCAGCACCCAATCTGGGCTCACTGAAGCTTTCTTT | CASSTQSGLTEAFF
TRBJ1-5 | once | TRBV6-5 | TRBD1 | TGTGCCAGCAGTTACTCTGGGACAGGGGATCAGCCCCAGCATTTT | CASSYSGTGDQPQHF
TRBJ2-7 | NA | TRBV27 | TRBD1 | TGTGCCAGCAGTTTGTCCCGGGACAGGGGACACGAGCAGTACTTC | CASSLSRDRGHEQYF
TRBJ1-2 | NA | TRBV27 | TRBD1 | TGTGCCAGCAGTGTAGACCCGGGACAGTACTATGGCTACACCTTC | CASSVDPGQYYGYTF
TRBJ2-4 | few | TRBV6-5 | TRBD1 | TGTGCCAGCAGCGACAGGGGAGAGTTCGGGCCAATTCAGTACTTC | CASSDRGEFGPIQYF
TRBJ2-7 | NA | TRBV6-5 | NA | TGTGCCAGCAGTTACCGAGAGCAAACCTACGAGCAGTACTTC | CASSYREQTYEQYF
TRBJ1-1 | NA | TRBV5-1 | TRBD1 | TGCGCCAGCCGTAGAAACTCAAATACAGGGGGCTGGCCTGAAGCTTTCTTT | CASRRNSNTGGWPEAFF
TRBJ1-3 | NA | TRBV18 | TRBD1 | TGTGCCAGCTCAAGTACAGGGGGCGCTGGAAACACCATATATTTT | CASSSTGGAGNTIYF
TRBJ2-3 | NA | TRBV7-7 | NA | TGTGCCAGCAGCTTAGCCGGGGGAACCACAGATACGCAGTATTTT | CASSLAGGTTDTQYF
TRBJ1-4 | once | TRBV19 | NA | TGTGCCAGTAGCAACCAGGGCCGCGTCAATGAAAAACTGTTTTTT | CASSNQGRVNEKLFF
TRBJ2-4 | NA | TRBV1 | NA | TGCACCAGCAGCCAAGATTTCGGACTAGAGTCGGCCCGGGGCTTCGACAAAAACATTCAGTACTTC | CTSSQDFGLESARGFDKNIQYF
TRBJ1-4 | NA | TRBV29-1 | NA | TGCAGGCAGGGTGATGAAAAACTGTTTTTT | CRQGDEKLFF
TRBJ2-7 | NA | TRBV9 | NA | TGTGCCAGCAGCGTAGCGCGGTATTCCTACGAGCAGTACTTC | CASSVARYSYEQYF
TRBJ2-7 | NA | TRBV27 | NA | TGTGCCAGCAGTTTTTGGGGGCCCACCTACGAGCAGTACTTC | CASSFWGPTYEQYF
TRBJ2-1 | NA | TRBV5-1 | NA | TGCGCCAGCAGCTCGACAGTAAACAATGAGCAGTTCTTC | CASSSTVNNEQFF
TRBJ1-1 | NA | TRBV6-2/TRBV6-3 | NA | TGTGCCAGCAGATACCCCGGGACTGGGAACACTGAAGCTTTCTTT | CASRYPGTGNTEAFF